This T cell receptor (beta chain) was captured in a study of T-cell memory formation after mild COVID-19. In the study overall: The two donors had largely donor-specific TCR clusters. General study points: CD4/CD8 balance characterized clones contracting day 15 to 85, and CD4+ skew characterized later expanders. Pre-infection memory showed some responding clones, and this suggested that cross-reactive memory joined.

This clonotype was seen many times. Its antigen is still unknown. CDR1 is ENHRY and CDR2 is SYGVKD in the germline V gene. Trimming shortened V by 5 bases and J by 3 bases, and 9 bases separated the two germline ends. The CDR3 is 13 amino acids. Constant-segment-primed 5'RACE gave TCR alpha and TCR beta cDNA libraries with sample barcodes and UMIs. From the 5' RACE reads, TCRdb called clonotypes with MiXCR, one entry per CDR3 protein. The sample consists of hundreds of thousands of distinct CDR3 sequences, roughly 17% of them appearing once. The source is an adult woman who had mild COVID-19 (a few samples of this study predate the infection). Cell type and time point are not known. The chain has TRBV10-3 and TRBJ2-3; a possible D gene is TRBD2 (5 bases). The sequenced sample consisted of PBMCs or a T cell subset sorted from them (not recorded which). CDR3 sequence: CAISPTMTDTQYF. The CDR3, as DNA: TGTGCCATCAGTCCGACTATGACAGATACGCAGTATTTT.